These 24 T cell receptor beta chains came from one sample sequenced in a study of shared clonotypes between healthy human individuals. Profiled with immunoSEQ multiplex PCR; TCRdb holds only in-frame clones, not every one. Of roughly 2.5 million clones detected, more than 90% appear once; the ten largest clones hold over 0.12%. Material for sequencing was naive CD4+ T cells sorted from blood. Subset indicated: CD45RA+ positively selected. The source of these receptors is a man aged 18-30 years in good health.

CDR3 DNA sequence: TGTGCCAGCACCCCCCGACAGGGAGCTCTAAGGGCTTTCTTT. Translation: CASTPRQGALRAFF. The gene calls are TRBV27 and TRBJ1-1; TRBD1 agrees at 7 bases. CDR1 is MNHEY and CDR2 is SMNVEV in the germline V gene (reference sequence). Trimming took 7 bases from V and 11 from J; bases not matched to a gene: 16. The CDR3 has 14 amino acids.

The CDR3 here is CATLGGLGQPQHF. The CDR3, as DNA: TGTGCCACCCTCGGGGGTTTGGGCCAGCCCCAGCATTTT. V gene TRBV6-5 combines with J gene TRBJ1-5; maybe TRBD1 (5 bases). The V and J ends lost 10 bases and 7 bases respectively, with 17 bases between them. Germline V lookup: CDR1 MNHEY, CDR2 SVGAGI. The CDR3 totals 13 residues.

The genes are TRBV30 and TRBJ1-1; D is undetermined. The CDR3 loop spans 13 amino acids. Germline assignment: CDR1 GTSNPN and CDR2 SVGIG (reference sequence). V was clipped by 2 bases and J by 4 bases, with 11 bases between them. The CDR3 sequence: CAWSFHGGTEAFF. The DNA for the CDR3 is TGTGCCTGGAGTTTCCATGGAGGCACTGAAGCTTTCTTT.

On this clone: The sample holds other DNA sequences that translate to the same CDR3. The chain links TRBV6-5 to TRBJ1-1; D is ambiguous. Trimming left V 11 bases short and J 1 base short, with 11 bases between. The CDR3 extends over 12 amino acids. The germline V gene encodes CDR1 MNHEY and CDR2 SVGAGI. The CDR3 region has the DNA TGTGCCTCTGGACGGGGGAACACTGAAGCTTTCTTT. Translated, it gives CASGRGNTEAFF.

The rearrangement links TRBV18 to TRBJ2-1; D unresolved. Germline V gives CDR1 KGHSH, CDR2 LQKENI. Trimming removed 2 bases at V and 6 bases at J, with 11 bases between. The CDR3 spans 14 residues. CDR3 sequence (DNA): TGTGCCAGCTCACCATCCCCGGGCCCCAATGAGCAGTTCTTC. Encoded protein: CASSPSPGPNEQFF.

As to this clone: One junction end disagrees with the germline gene, perhaps due to a read error. The V call is TRBV6-1, the J call TRBJ1-1; D is possibly TRBD1 (5 bases). The CDR3 has 16 amino acids. CDR1 is MNHNS, CDR2 SASEGT, per germline. Here the CDR3 reads CAISEWGGATPAEAFF. CDR3 in DNA: TGTGCCATCAGTGAGTGGGGAGGGGCCACCCCCGCTGAAGCTTTCTTT.

The chain joins TRBV5-1 to TRBJ1-4; 10 bases line up with TRBD1. Germline V lookup: CDR1 SGHRS, CDR2 YFSETQ. V shed 4 bases, J shed 10 bases, and the junction held 10 bases outside the gene matches. This CDR3 has 15 residues. The CDR3 loop is CASSPTGQGPGKLFF. In DNA form, the CDR3 reads TGCGCCAGCAGCCCGACGGGACAGGGGCCCGGAAAACTGTTTTTT.

The chain joins TRBV5-1 to TRBJ2-1; TRBD2 agrees at 8 bases. The CDR3 runs 15 residues. V dropped 0 bases and J dropped 9; count of bases not matched to a gene: 8. Per germline, CDR1 SGHRS and CDR2 YFSETQ. CDR3 coding DNA: TGCGCCAGCAGCTTGGCGGGGGGGCCAACGGGTGAGCAGTTCTTC. This gives the protein CASSLAGGPTGEQFF.

This chain uses TRBV7-9 with TRBJ2-7; D may match TRBD1 or TRBD2 (5 bases each). V shed 4 bases and J shed 0 bases, with 10 bases lying between them. Germline V gene sequence: CDR1 SEHNR, CDR2 FQNEAQ (reference sequence). CDR3 length: 14 residues. CDR3 sequence (DNA): TGTGCCAGCAGCTCACCGGGACCCTCCTACGAGCAGTACTTC. Encoded protein: CASSSPGPSYEQYF.

This sequence joins TRBV6-1 and TRBJ2-6, with a weak D call TRBD2 (5 bases). Trimming shortened V by 7 bases and J by 4 bases, and 8 bases separated the two germline ends. This CDR3 is 13 amino acids long. Germline V lookup: CDR1 MNHNS, CDR2 SASEGT. This CDR3 reads CASKRAGANVLTF. The CDR3 region has the DNA TGTGCCAGCAAGAGGGCCGGGGCCAACGTCCTGACTTTC.

This chain joins TRBV7-9 and TRBJ1-1; 9 bases are shared with TRBD1. The CDR3 spans 13 residues. V lost 5 bases, J lost 5 bases, and 3 bases stayed unmatched. Germline assignment: CDR1 SEHNR and CDR2 FQNEAQ (reference sequence). DNA of the CDR3: TGTGCCAGCAGCAACGGACAGGGGACTGAAGCTTTCTTT. Protein: CASSNGQGTEAFF.

V and J are TRBV30 and TRBJ2-7; tentative D call: TRBD1 (5 bases). Germline values: CDR1 GTSNPN, CDR2 SVGIG (reference sequence). The ends were cut back, 3 bases at V and 2 bases at J, with 14 bases in the middle. The CDR3 extends over 14 amino acids. CDR3 nucleotides: TGTGCCTGGAGACAGGTAGGGAATGCCTACGAGCAGTACTTC. Translated: CAWRQVGNAYEQYF.

The J gene is TRBJ1-5, the V gene TRBV10-1; D not resolved. Per germline, CDR1 WNHNN and CDR2 SYGVQD (reference sequence). The ends were cut back, 8 bases at V and 9 bases at J, with 8 bases in the middle. This CDR3 has 10 amino acids. CDR3 region: CASFLRPQHF. For the CDR3, the DNA is TGCGCCAGCTTTCTAAGGCCCCAGCATTTT.

The chain joins TRBV30 to TRBJ1-2; D unclear. CDR3 length: 11 amino acids. V was shortened by 2 bases and J by 6 bases, with 7 bases between the two germline ends. The germline V gene encodes CDR1 GTSNPN and CDR2 SVGIG (reference sequence). Here the CDR3 DNA reads TGTGCCTGGAGTTTAAGCCATGGCTACACCTTC. It translates to CAWSLSHGYTF.

The chain carries TRBV30 and TRBJ1-2, with D possibly being TRBD1 (5 bases). This CDR3 is 11 amino acids long. The germline V and J ends were trimmed by 3 bases and 4 bases, with 6 bases remaining between them. Germline V lookup: CDR1 GTSNPN, CDR2 SVGIG (reference sequence). CDR3 loop: CAWRGPYGYTF. For the CDR3, the DNA is TGTGCCTGGAGGGGGCCCTATGGCTACACCTTC.

The chain employs TRBV6-1 and TRBJ2-1; 8 bases agree with TRBD2. CDR1 is MNHNS and CDR2 is SASEGT in the germline V gene. This CDR3 comprises 15 residues. Trimming cost V 1 base and J 9 bases; bases outside gene matches: 8. The CDR3 DNA reads as TGTGCCAGCAGTGAAGTCGGGACTAGTGGTGGTGAGCAGTTCTTC. Translating gives CASSEVGTSGGEQFF.

The genes are TRBV28 and TRBJ1-1; D is possibly TRBD1 (5 bases). The length of the CDR3 is 14 residues. Germline V gives CDR1 MDHEN, CDR2 SYDVKM. Trimming left V 8 bases short and J 3 bases short, with 16 bases between. In DNA form, the CDR3 reads TGTGCCAGCGCCACCGGGGCTGTAGACACTGAAGCTTTCTTT. Residues: CASATGAVDTEAFF.

This clone has only one observation. V is TRBV6-1 and J is TRBJ1-1; unclear D gene. The germline V gene has CDR1 MNHNS and CDR2 SASEGT. Between the trimmed V and J ends, which lost 3 bases and 0 bases, there was a span of 8 bases. CDR3 size: 14 residues. CDR3 bases: TGTGCCAGCAGTGAGGCCTGGATGAACACTGAAGCTTTCTTT. It encodes CASSEAWMNTEAFF.

The V and J genes are TRBV10-2 and TRBJ1-3; D remains unclear. The V and J ends lost 2 bases and 0 bases respectively, with 8 bases between them. CDR3 size: 15 residues. CDR1 is WSHSY and CDR2 is SAAADI in the germline V gene. CDR3 loop: CASSEGISSGNTIYF. For the CDR3, the DNA is TGCGCCAGCAGTGAGGGTATTAGCTCTGGAAACACCATATATTTT.

The chain employs TRBV30 and TRBJ1-6, with 8 bases fitting TRBD1. Trimming cost V 4 bases and J 8 bases; bases outside gene matches: 19. CDR1 is GTSNPN, CDR2 SVGIG, per germline (reference sequence). The CDR3 is made up of 18 amino acids. In nucleotides, the CDR3 is TGTGCCTGGACTTTCGTCCCCCCTTTTACAGGGGGGGATTCACCCCTCCACTTT. It yields the protein CAWTFVPPFTGGDSPLHF.

The rearrangement uses TRBV7-8 and TRBJ1-6; TRBD1 matches 7 bases. This CDR3 has 15 residues. V dropped 4 bases and J dropped 6; count of bases not matched to a gene: 6. Germline V CDR1 and CDR2: SGHVS, FQNEAQ. The CDR3 DNA is TGTGCCAGCAGCTGGAACGACAGGGCTAATTCACCCCTCCACTTT. Translation gives CASSWNDRANSPLHF. Using reference TRBV7-8 and TRBJ1-6 for the parts outside the CDR3, the full variable domain is GAGVSQSPRYKVAKRGQDVALRCDPISGHVSLFWYQQALGQGPEFLTYFQNEAQLDKSGLPSDRFFAERPEGSVSTLKIQRTQQEDSAVYLCASSWNDRANSPLHFGNGTRLTVT.

The rearrangement joins TRBV11-2 to TRBJ1-4, with D perhaps matching TRBD1 (6 bases). This CDR3 is built from 17 residues. The germline V and J ends were trimmed by 4 bases and 6 bases, with 21 bases remaining between them. The V gene's germline CDR1 is SGHAT and CDR2 FQNNGV. CDR3 nucleotide sequence: TGTGCCAGCAGCTCAATAAGGGGGGGCGCGACAGATGAAAAACTGTTTTTT. This encodes CASSSIRGGATDEKLFF.

This clone was detected a few times. The rearrangement joins TRBV19 to TRBJ1-5; the D gene is possibly TRBD1 (5 bases). Trimming cost V 11 bases and J 0 bases, with 11 bases left between them. CDR3 length: 13 amino acids. From germline, CDR1 is LNHDA and CDR2 SQIVND (reference sequence). The CDR3 spells CAARAHSNQPQHF. As DNA, the CDR3 is TGTGCCGCCAGGGCCCATAGCAATCAGCCCCAGCATTTT.

This clone was seen once. The genes are TRBV6-1 and TRBJ2-7, with D hard to call. The germline V gene has CDR1 MNHNS and CDR2 SASEGT. The length of the CDR3 is 12 residues. V gave up 5 bases and J gave up 7 bases, with 12 bases separating them. Written as DNA, the CDR3 is TGTGCCAGCAGTTGGTCGATTGGAGAGCAGTACTTC. It translates to CASSWSIGEQYF.